This is a list of T cell receptor beta chains from one sample in a study of long-term antiretroviral therapy in people with HIV. Some clones are missing from TCRdb's copy, which holds only in-frame ones; the method was immunoSEQ multiplex PCR. The top ten clones hold roughly 15% of a sample with approximately 16,000 clones, 85% to 90% of them seen once. Here the sequenced sample was unsorted PBMCs, taken 2.3 to 2.4 years before starting antiretroviral therapy. The source is a woman in her twenties or thirties with HIV. CDR3s include the opening cysteine and the closing phenylalanine or tryptophan. Fields, in order: D gene, V gene, CDR3 protein. The D gene is left open where the match is weak.

TRBD1 TRBV7-9 CASSPGVGGPGGYGYTF
NA TRBV6-5 CASSYSRGTNTEAFF
TRBD1 TRBV7-9 CASSVTGTDYGYTF
NA TRBV30 CAWGFTGDHTDTQYF
NA TRBV19 CASSIVGATQYF
NA TRBV4-3 CASSQDRTVNYGYTF
NA TRBV30 CAWSGPYEQYF
NA TRBV10-1 CASSGNRDTQYF
TRBD1 TRBV4-3 CASSQDSRGITGELFF
NA TRBV7-2 CASSLGRGNYGYTF
NA TRBV19 CATTAGLNSNQPQHF
NA TRBV7-9 CASSPSGAGANVLTF
NA TRBV7-8 CASSLAPSGYNSGNTIYF
NA TRBV7-2 CASSLRSQGYEQYF
NA TRBV30 CAWNRGKSTDTQYF
NA TRBV2 CASTYTDTQYF
NA TRBV30 CACAGSNQPQHF
TRBD1 TRBV27 CASKRAGQGGRSEAFF
NA TRBV7-7 CASSLGSGNSYEQYF
NA TRBV7-9 CASSLGNYGYTF
NA TRBV5-1 CASSLRGAYEQYF
NA TRBV6-1 CASSAGRPANYGYTF
TRBD2 TRBV7-2 CASSLDGLAGGPEQFF
TRBD1 TRBV19 CASSRQGAFTEAFF
NA TRBV6-5 CASSYQEPGNTGELFF
TRBD2 TRBV19 CASKGLAGVGEQFF
NA TRBV5-1 CASSLETVGRGGYTF
TRBD1 TRBV5-4 CASMIPGQGVYGYTF
TRBD1 TRBV27 CASSGGTGSGAFF
NA TRBV19 CASSLRETQYF
NA TRBV10-3 CAISESGPTEAFF
NA TRBV5-6 CASSFGSFGIVNYGYTF
NA TRBV5-6 CASSPGQTQPQHF
NA TRBV7-2 CASSFRGNTEAFF
TRBD1 TRBV19 CASSGTGGNQPQHF
TRBD2 TRBV11-2 CASSPRVGGGAIEQFF
NA TRBV10-3 CAISGRDSHYGYTF
NA TRBV25-1 CASRVSGANVLTF
TRBD1 TRBV5-5 CASSLEGGTGPLHF
TRBD1 TRBV5-6 CASSLSPGTGDQPQHF
TRBD1 TRBV9 CASSLTGSIDTEAFF
TRBD2 TRBV7-9 CASSRPSGGAWTGELFF